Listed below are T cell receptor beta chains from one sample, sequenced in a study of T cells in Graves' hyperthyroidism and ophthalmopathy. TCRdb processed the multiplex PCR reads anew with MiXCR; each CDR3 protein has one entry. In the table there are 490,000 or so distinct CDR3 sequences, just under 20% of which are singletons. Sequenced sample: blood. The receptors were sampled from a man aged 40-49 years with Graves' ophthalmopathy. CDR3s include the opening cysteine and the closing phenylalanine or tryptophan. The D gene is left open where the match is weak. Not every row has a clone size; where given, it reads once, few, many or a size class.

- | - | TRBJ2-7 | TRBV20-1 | CSANRDGPYEQYF | TGCAGTGCAAACAGGGATGGGCCCTACGAGCAGTACTTC
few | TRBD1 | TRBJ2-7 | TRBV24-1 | CTTSSTGQGALHEQYF | TGTACCACCAGCAGTACCGGACAGGGGGCGTTGCACGAGCAGTACTTC
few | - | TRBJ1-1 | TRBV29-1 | CSVQLRTPNTEAFF | TGCAGCGTCCAACTTAGAACTCCGAACACTGAAGCTTTCTTT
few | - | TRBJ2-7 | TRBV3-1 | CASSISNHEQYF | TGTGCCAGCTCAATCAGCAACCACGAGCAGTACTTC
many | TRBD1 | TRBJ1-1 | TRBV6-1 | CASSTGGHNTEAFF | TGTGCCAGCAGTACAGGGGGGCATAACACTGAAGCTTTCTTT
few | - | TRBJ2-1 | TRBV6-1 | CASRSLAGDNEQFF | TGTGCCAGCCGTTCCCTCGCCGGCGACAATGAGCAGTTCTTC
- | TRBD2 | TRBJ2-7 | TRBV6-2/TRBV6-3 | CASSYPSSGRNSYEQYF | TGTGCCAGCAGTTACCCTAGTAGCGGGAGGAATTCCTACGAGCAGTACTTC
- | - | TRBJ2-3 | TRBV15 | CATSRDQGFSTDTQYF | TGTGCCACCAGCAGAGATCAGGGTTTCAGCACAGATACGCAGTATTTT
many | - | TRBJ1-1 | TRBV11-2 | CASSPGTHMNTEAFF | TGTGCCAGCAGCCCGGGGACACACATGAACACTGAAGCTTTCTTT
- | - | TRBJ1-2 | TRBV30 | CAWRVPGYSNYGYTF | TGTGCCTGGAGGGTTCCCGGCTATTCTAACTATGGCTACACCTTC
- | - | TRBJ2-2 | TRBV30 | CAWTIQRGLNTGELFF | TGTGCCTGGACTATTCAACGGGGGCTCAACACCGGGGAGCTGTTTTTT
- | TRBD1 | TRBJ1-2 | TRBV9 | CASTNTPGQNYGYTF | TGTGCCAGCACAAATACGCCGGGACAGAACTATGGCTACACCTTC
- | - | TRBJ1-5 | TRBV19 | CASSISAQPQHF | TGTGCCAGTAGTATTAGTGCGCAGCCCCAGCATTTT
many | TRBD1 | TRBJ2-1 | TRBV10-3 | CAISELGQDMEYEQFF | TGTGCCATCAGTGAGTTGGGACAGGACATGGAGTATGAGCAGTTCTTC
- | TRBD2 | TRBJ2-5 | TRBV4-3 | CASSQNDPLAGQETQYF | TGCGCCAGCAGCCAAAACGACCCCCTAGCGGGACAAGAGACCCAGTACTTC
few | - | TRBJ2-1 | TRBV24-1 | CATSDYSPGQSYNEQFF | TGTGCCACCAGTGATTACTCTCCCGGACAGTCCTACAATGAGCAGTTCTTC
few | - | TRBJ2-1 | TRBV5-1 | CASSFWTPWSSYNEQFF | TGCGCCAGCAGCTTTTGGACTCCTTGGAGCTCCTACAATGAGCAGTTCTTC
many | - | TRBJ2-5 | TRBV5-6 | CASSLSSAGKETQYF | TGTGCCAGCAGCTTGTCGTCAGCAGGGAAAGAGACCCAGTACTTC
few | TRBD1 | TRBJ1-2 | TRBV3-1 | CASSQDSDRGYGYTF | TGTGCCAGCAGCCAAGACTCGGACAGGGGGTACGGCTACACCTTC
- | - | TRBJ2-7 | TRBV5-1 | CASRLDYSSSYEQYF | TGCGCCAGCAGGTTGGACTACTCAAGCTCCTACGAGCAGTACTTC
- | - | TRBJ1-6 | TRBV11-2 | CASTSAGTGNSPLHF | TGTGCCAGCACGTCCGCCGGGACGGGGAATTCACCCCTCCACTTT